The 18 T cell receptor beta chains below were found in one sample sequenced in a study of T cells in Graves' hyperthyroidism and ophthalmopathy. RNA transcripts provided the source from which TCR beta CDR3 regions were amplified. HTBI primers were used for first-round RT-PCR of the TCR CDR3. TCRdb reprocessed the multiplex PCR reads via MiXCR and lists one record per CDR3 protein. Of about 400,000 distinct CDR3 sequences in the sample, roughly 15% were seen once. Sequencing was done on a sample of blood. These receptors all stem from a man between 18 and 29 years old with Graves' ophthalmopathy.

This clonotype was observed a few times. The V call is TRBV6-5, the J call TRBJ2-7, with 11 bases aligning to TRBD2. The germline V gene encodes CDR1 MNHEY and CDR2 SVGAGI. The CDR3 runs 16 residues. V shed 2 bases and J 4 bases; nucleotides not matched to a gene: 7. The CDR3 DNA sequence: TGTGCCAGCAGTTACACCCTAGCGGGGGGTCCTTACGAGCAGTACTTC. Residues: CASSYTLAGGPYEQYF.

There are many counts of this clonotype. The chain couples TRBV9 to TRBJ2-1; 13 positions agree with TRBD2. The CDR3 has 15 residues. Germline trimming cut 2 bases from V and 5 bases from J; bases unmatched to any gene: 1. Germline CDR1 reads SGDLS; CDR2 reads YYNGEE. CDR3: CASSVGLAGDNEQFF. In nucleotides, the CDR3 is TGTGCCAGCAGCGTCGGACTAGCGGGAGACAATGAGCAGTTCTTC.

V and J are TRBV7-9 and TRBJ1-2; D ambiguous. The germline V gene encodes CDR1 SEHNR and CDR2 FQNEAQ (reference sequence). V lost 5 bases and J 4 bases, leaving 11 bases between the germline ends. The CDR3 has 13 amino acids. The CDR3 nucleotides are TGTGCCAGCAGCCCGTCTGAACGCTATGGCTACACCTTC. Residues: CASSPSERYGYTF.

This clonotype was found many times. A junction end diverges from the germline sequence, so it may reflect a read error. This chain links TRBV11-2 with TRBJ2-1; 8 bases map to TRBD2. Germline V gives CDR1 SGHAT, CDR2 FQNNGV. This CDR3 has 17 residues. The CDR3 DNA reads TGTGCCAGCAGTTTAGTGTTAGCGGGGAGCTCCTACAATGAGCAGTTCTTC. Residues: CASSLVLAGSSYNEQFF.

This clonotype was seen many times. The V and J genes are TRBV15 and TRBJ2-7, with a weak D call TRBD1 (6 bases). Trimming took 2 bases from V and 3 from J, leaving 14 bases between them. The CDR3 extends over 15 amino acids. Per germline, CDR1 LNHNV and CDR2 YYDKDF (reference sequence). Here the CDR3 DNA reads TGTGCCACCAGCAGATTATCCGGGACATACTACGAGCAGTACTTC. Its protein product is CATSRLSGTYYEQYF.

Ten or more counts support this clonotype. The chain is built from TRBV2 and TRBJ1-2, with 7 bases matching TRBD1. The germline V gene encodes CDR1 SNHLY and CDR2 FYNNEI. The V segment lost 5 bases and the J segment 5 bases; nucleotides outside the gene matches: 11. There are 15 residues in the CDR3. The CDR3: CASSSPADRIYGYTF. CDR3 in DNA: TGTGCCAGCAGTTCCCCCGCGGACAGGATATATGGCTACACCTTC.

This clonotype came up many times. The CDR3 sequence: CASSVAIGAGGTEAFF. The CDR3 DNA is TGTGCCAGCAGCGTAGCTATCGGTGCGGGGGGCACTGAAGCTTTCTTT. The V gene is TRBV9, the J gene TRBJ1-1, with D maybe TRBD1 (5 bases). This CDR3 has 16 amino acids. Between the trimmed V and J ends, which lost 0 bases and 4 bases, there was a span of 16 bases. Germline V gene sequence: CDR1 SGDLS, CDR2 YYNGEE.

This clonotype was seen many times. In nucleotides, the CDR3 is TGTGCCAGTAGTATAGGGAGCTCCTACAATGAGCAGTTCTTC. Its protein product is CASSIGSSYNEQFF. The rearrangement uses TRBV19 and TRBJ2-1; D remains ambiguous. Per germline, CDR1 LNHDA and CDR2 SQIVND (reference sequence). Trimming took off 1 base at V and 0 bases at J, with 4 bases between the two ends. This CDR3 region has 14 residues.

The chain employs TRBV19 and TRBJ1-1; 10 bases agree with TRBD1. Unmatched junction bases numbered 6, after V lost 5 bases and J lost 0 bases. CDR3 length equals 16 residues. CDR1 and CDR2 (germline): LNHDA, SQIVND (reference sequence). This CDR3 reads CASSSTGGAVNTEAFF. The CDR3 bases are TGTGCCAGTAGTTCGACAGGGGGCGCGGTGAACACTGAAGCTTTCTTT.

The CDR3 DNA is TGTGCCAGCAGTTTCCTAGCGGGGATCACAGATACGCAGTATTTT. Encoded protein: CASSFLAGITDTQYF. The gene calls are TRBV27 and TRBJ2-3; 9 bases match TRBD2. There are 15 residues in the CDR3. Germline loops: CDR1 MNHEY, CDR2 SMNVEV (reference sequence). J was trimmed by 2 bases and V by 3 bases; bases with no gene match: 3.

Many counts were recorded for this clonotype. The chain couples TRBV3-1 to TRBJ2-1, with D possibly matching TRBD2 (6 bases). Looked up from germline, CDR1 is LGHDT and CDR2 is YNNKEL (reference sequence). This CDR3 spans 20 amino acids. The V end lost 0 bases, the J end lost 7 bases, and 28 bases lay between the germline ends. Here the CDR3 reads CASSQDYTGGPSYYANEQFF. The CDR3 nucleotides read TGTGCCAGCAGCCAAGATTATACCGGAGGGCCCTCATACTATGCGAATGAGCAGTTCTTC.

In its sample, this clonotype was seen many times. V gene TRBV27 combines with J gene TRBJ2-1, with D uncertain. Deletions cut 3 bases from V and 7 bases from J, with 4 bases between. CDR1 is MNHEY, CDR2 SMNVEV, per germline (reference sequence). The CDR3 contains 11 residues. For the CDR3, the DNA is TGTGCCAGCAGTTTTCAGAATGAGCAGTTCTTC. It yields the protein CASSFQNEQFF.

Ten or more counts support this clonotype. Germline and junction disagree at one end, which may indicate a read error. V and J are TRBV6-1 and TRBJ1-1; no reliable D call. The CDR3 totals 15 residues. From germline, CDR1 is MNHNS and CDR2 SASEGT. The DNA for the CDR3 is TGTGCCAGCAGTCAAGCTCGGGCACTTGGCACTGAAGCTTTCTTT. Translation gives CASSQARALGTEAFF.

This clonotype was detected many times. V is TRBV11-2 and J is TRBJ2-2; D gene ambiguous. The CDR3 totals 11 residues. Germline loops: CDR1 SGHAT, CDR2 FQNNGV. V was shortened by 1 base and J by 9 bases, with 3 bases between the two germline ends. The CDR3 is CASSLVRELFF. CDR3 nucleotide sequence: TGTGCCAGCAGCTTAGTGAGGGAGCTGTTTTTT.

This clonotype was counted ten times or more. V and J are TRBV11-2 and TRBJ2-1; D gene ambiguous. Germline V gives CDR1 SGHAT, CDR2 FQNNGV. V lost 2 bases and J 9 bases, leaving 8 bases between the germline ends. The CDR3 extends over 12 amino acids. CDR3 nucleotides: TGTGCCAGCAGCTTATGGGTTCGTGAGCAGTTCTTC. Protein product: CASSLWVREQFF.

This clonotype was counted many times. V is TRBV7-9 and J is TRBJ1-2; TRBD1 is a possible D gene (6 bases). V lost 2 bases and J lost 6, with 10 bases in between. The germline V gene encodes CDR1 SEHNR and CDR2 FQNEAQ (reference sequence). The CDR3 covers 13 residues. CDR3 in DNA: TGTGCCAGCAGCTTATGGGGGGCGGATGGCTACACCTTC. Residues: CASSLWGADGYTF.

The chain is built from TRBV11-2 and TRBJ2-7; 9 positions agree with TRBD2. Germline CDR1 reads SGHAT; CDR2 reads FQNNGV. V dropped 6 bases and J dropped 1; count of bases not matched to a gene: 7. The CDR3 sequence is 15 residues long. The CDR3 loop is CASRKGLAPSYEQYF. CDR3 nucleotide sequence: TGTGCCAGCAGGAAAGGACTAGCGCCTTCCTACGAGCAGTACTTC.

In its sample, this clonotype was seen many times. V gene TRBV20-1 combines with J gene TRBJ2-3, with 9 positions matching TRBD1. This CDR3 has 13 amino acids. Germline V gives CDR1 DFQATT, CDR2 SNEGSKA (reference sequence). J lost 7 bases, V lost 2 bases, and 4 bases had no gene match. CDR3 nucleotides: TGCAGTGCTAGAACGACAGGGGGAAATACGCAGTATTTT. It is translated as CSARTTGGNTQYF.